Below, 23 T cell receptor beta chains from the same sample are listed, as sequenced in a study of cytomegalovirus exposure and HLA in healthy donors. Use of 60 Vbeta and 13 Jbeta primers characterized the PCR. Sequencing used immunoSEQ multiplex PCR; TCRdb keeps in-frame clones, though not all of them. This sample has about 140,000 clones, with over 70% found just once. The sample consisted of PBMCs. Receptor source: a male donor in good health and CMV-seronegative.

V and J are TRBV19 and TRBJ1-4; a possible D gene is TRBD1 (6 bases). This CDR3 is built from 13 residues. With 9 bases removed from V and 3 bases from J, the gap between germline ends came to 11 bases. The V gene's germline CDR1 is LNHDA and CDR2 SQIVND (reference sequence). CDR3 sequence: CASSGHPNEKLFF. Written as DNA, the CDR3 is TGTGCCAGCTCGGGACATCCTAATGAAAAACTGTTTTTT. Looking up the rest from reference TRBV19 and TRBJ1-4 gives the full variable domain: DGGITQSPKYLFRKEGQNVTLSCEQNLNHDAMYWYRQDPGQGLRLIYYSQIVNDFQKGDIAEGYSVSREKKESFPLTVTSAQKNPTAFYLCASSGHPNEKLFFGSGTQLSVL.

The chain employs TRBV27 and TRBJ1-2; D is unclear. The length of the CDR3 is 13 residues. Germline loops: CDR1 MNHEY, CDR2 SMNVEV (reference sequence). The germline V and J ends were trimmed by 0 bases and 5 bases, with 7 bases remaining between them. CDR3 in amino acids: CASSLSAGYGYTF. In DNA, the CDR3 is TGTGCCAGCAGTTTATCTGCCGGGTATGGCTACACCTTC.

The chain joins TRBV4-1 to TRBJ2-2; 8 positions match TRBD2. The CDR3 runs 16 residues. V lost 4 bases to trimming and J lost 1 base; unmatched junction nucleotides: 5. The V gene's germline CDR1 is MGHRA and CDR2 YSYEKL. CDR3 amino acids: CASSRAGGMNTGELFF. CDR3 coding DNA: TGCGCCAGCAGCCGCGCGGGAGGCATGAACACCGGGGAGCTGTTTTTT.

This clone is a singleton in its sample. The CDR3 here is CSAGHPGDTQYF. In nucleotides, the CDR3 is TGCAGCGCGGGACATCCCGGAGATACGCAGTATTTT. The V call is TRBV29-1, the J call TRBJ2-3; D might be TRBD1 (6 bases). With 7 bases removed from V and 5 bases from J, the gap between germline ends came to 13 bases. Germline lookup yields CDR1 SQVTM and CDR2 ANQGSEA. The CDR3 is 12 amino acids.

The V call is TRBV6-5, the J call TRBJ2-5; TRBD1 is a possible D gene (6 bases). The J call may not be correct, given that the DNA end is closer to TRBJ2-7. CDR1 is MNHEY, CDR2 SVGAGI, per germline. The CDR3 contains 12 residues. CDR3 in amino acids: CASREQGHEQYF. The CDR3 DNA sequence: TGTGCCAGCAGGGAACAGGGTCACGAGCAGTACTTC.

This clone was counted once. CDR3 protein: CASSLGTREGTEAFF. The CDR3 coding sequence is TGCGCCAGCAGCCTGGGTACCAGGGAGGGCACTGAAGCTTTCTTT. The chain combines TRBV5-1 with TRBJ1-1; possible D gene TRBD1, 5 bases. Germline-derived CDR1 and CDR2 are SGHRS and YFSETQ. Trimming shortened V by 4 bases and J by 4 bases, and 17 bases separated the two germline ends. CDR3 length equals 15 residues.

This chain joins TRBV30 and TRBJ2-5; TRBD2 matches 16 bases. Germline lookup yields CDR1 GTSNPN and CDR2 SVGIG (reference sequence). Germline trimming cut 2 bases from V and 2 bases from J; bases unmatched to any gene: 2. CDR3 size: 16 residues. CDR3 nucleotides: TGTGCCTGGAGTACGGGACTAGCGGGAGGGCAAGAGACCCAGTACTTC. Translation gives CAWSTGLAGGQETQYF.

The V and J genes are TRBV28 and TRBJ1-2; TRBD1 matches 7 bases. Unmatched junction bases numbered 6, after V lost 7 bases and J lost 7 bases. CDR1 is MDHEN, CDR2 SYDVKM, per germline. This CDR3 is 12 amino acids long. DNA for the CDR3: TGTGCCAGCATTACAGGGGCGGGTGGCTACACCTTC. It specifies CASITGAGGYTF.

CDR3 sequence reads: CASSQDTGHSTEAFF. CDR3 nucleotides: TGTGCCAGCAGCCAAGATACAGGACATAGCACTGAAGCTTTCTTT. The rearrangement joins TRBV4-2 to TRBJ1-1, with a tentative D call TRBD1 (5 bases). Germline CDR1 is LGHNA and CDR2 is YNFKEQ. This CDR3 contains 15 residues. The V end lost 0 bases, the J end lost 4 bases, and 12 bases lay between the germline ends.

The rearrangement joins TRBV7-2 to TRBJ2-7, with D possibly matching TRBD2 (7 bases). The V end was cut by 5 bases, the J end by 3 bases, with 17 bases between. The CDR3 is 15 amino acids. Germline CDR1 reads SGHTA; CDR2 reads FQGNSA. This CDR3 reads CASSPGAGALYEQYF. The DNA for the CDR3 is TGTGCCAGCAGCCCTGGGGCGGGGGCCCTCTACGAGCAGTACTTC.

The rearrangement uses TRBV7-9 and TRBJ2-7; D is undetermined. The CDR3 spans 12 residues. Germline lookup yields CDR1 SEHNR and CDR2 FQNEAQ (reference sequence). Trimming cost V 1 base and J 2 bases, with 3 bases left between them. CDR3 protein: CASSLGTYEQYF. CDR3 DNA: TGTGCCAGCAGCTTAGGTACCTACGAGCAGTACTTC.

V and J are TRBV30 and TRBJ1-2, with D perhaps matching TRBD1 (6 bases). In germline, CDR1 is GTSNPN, CDR2 SVGIG (reference sequence). The CDR3 totals 14 residues. V dropped 2 bases and J dropped 14 bases, with 24 bases sitting between them. CDR3 in DNA: TGTGCCTGGAGTTTGGGGGTTCCGGACAGTTTTAGTACCTTC. As protein: CAWSLGVPDSFSTF.

The chain links TRBV27 to TRBJ2-1; 12 bases align to TRBD2. The CDR3 runs to 14 residues. Per the germline V gene, CDR1 is MNHEY and CDR2 is SMNVEV (reference sequence). With 2 bases clipped from V and 12 bases from J, the junction kept 5 bases outside the gene matches. The CDR3 protein is CASSLRTSGTLQFF. Written as DNA, the CDR3 is TGTGCCAGCAGTTTACGGACTAGCGGGACGTTGCAGTTCTTC.

The J gene is TRBJ2-1, the V gene TRBV7-9, with TRBD2 matching 10 bases. The germline gives CDR1 SEHNR, CDR2 FQNEAQ (reference sequence). V was clipped by 5 bases and J by 6 bases; unmatched bases: 10. The CDR3 is made up of 16 amino acids. The CDR3 sequence is CASSLGGSGRTNEQFF. CDR3 sequence (DNA): TGTGCCAGCAGCCTGGGGGGTAGCGGGAGGACCAATGAGCAGTTCTTC.

This clone turned up a few times. J is TRBJ1-2 and V is TRBV10-3; D call uncertain. V was cut by 7 bases and J by 0 bases, with 9 bases left in between. Germline V gene lookup returns CDR1 ENHRY and CDR2 SYGVKD. The CDR3 is 13 amino acids. The chain's CDR3 is CAITRGANYGYTF. In nucleotides, the CDR3 is TGTGCCATCACACGGGGAGCTAACTATGGCTACACCTTC.

The count of this clone is one. The chain employs TRBV9 and TRBJ1-1; 11 nucleotides line up with TRBD1. J lost 1 base, V lost 7 bases, and 9 bases had no gene match. The CDR3 length is 16 residues. From germline, CDR1 is SGDLS and CDR2 YYNGEE. The CDR3 sequence is CASFPGQGAWNTEAFF. The CDR3 bases are TGTGCCAGCTTTCCCGGACAGGGGGCTTGGAACACTGAAGCTTTCTTT.

The genes are TRBV29-1 and TRBJ1-3; weak D call: TRBD1 (6 bases). This CDR3 contains 13 residues. The V and J ends lost 8 bases and 1 base respectively, with 12 bases between them. Germline V lookup: CDR1 SQVTM, CDR2 ANQGSEA. Here the CDR3 reads CSFLQGSGNTIYF. CDR3 bases: TGCAGCTTCCTACAGGGATCTGGAAACACCATATATTTT.

This sequence joins TRBV19 and TRBJ1-4; 8 bases fit TRBD1. CDR3 length: 15 amino acids. Trimming at V came to 5 bases and at J to 2 bases, leaving 4 bases not matched to a gene. Germline V gene sequence: CDR1 LNHDA, CDR2 SQIVND (reference sequence). The CDR3 DNA is TGTGCCAGTAGTCCCGGGGACAGGACTAATGAAAAACTGTTTTTT. Encoded protein: CASSPGDRTNEKLFF. The full variable domain, in which reference TRBV19 and TRBJ1-4 provide the parts outside the CDR3, is DGGITQSPKYLFRKEGQNVTLSCEQNLNHDAMYWYRQDPGQGLRLIYYSQIVNDFQKGDIAEGYSVSREKKESFPLTVTSAQKNPTAFYLCASSPGDRTNEKLFFGSGTQLSVL.

The chain carries TRBV2 and TRBJ2-2; D remains unclear. The germline V gene encodes CDR1 SNHLY and CDR2 FYNNEI. V dropped 8 bases and J dropped 0 bases, with 10 bases sitting between them. The CDR3 sequence is 14 residues long. The CDR3 sequence is CASCSQSNTGELFF. The DNA of the CDR3 is TGTGCCAGCTGTTCACAGTCGAACACCGGGGAGCTGTTTTTT. The variable domain in full, completed from reference TRBV2 and TRBJ2-2, reads EPEVTQTPSHQVTQMGQEVILRCVPISNHLYFYWYRQILGQKVEFLVSFYNNEISEKSEIFDDQFSVERPDGSNFTLKIRSTKLEDSAMYFCASCSQSNTGELFFGEGSRLTVL.

The V and J genes are TRBV11-2 and TRBJ1-2, with D tentatively TRBD1 (5 bases). The CDR3 loop spans 17 amino acids. Germline CDR1 is SGHAT and CDR2 is FQNNGV. Trimming cost V 5 bases and J 1 base, with 20 bases left between them. CDR3 bases: TGTGCCAGCAGCGAAAATGGGGCGGGAGGGTTTAACTATGGCTACACCTTC. As protein: CASSENGAGGFNYGYTF.

The chain joins TRBV6-1 to TRBJ1-1; 7 bases are a match to TRBD1. This CDR3 contains 15 residues. V lost 6 bases, J lost 0 bases, and 7 bases stayed unmatched. Germline V gene data show CDR1 as MNHNS and CDR2 as SASEGT. The CDR3 DNA is TGTGCCAGCAGCCCTATACAGGGGATGAACACTGAAGCTTTCTTT. It yields the protein CASSPIQGMNTEAFF.

Only one count was recorded for this clone. The CDR3 DNA sequence: TGTGCCAGCAGATTATCGGGACAGGGCTATGGCTACACCTTC. As protein: CASRLSGQGYGYTF. J is TRBJ1-2 and V is TRBV25-1; TRBD1 agrees at 9 bases. Germline CDR1 reads MGHDK; CDR2 reads SYGVNS. V shed 6 bases and J 4 bases; nucleotides not matched to a gene: 6. The CDR3 totals 14 residues.

This clone was counted once. The rearrangement uses TRBV14 and TRBJ2-7; D possibly corresponds to TRBD2 (5 bases). Looked up from germline, CDR1 is SGHDN and CDR2 is FVKESK. The ends were cut back, 1 base at V and 6 bases at J, with 10 bases in the middle. The CDR3 covers 13 residues. In DNA form, the CDR3 reads TGTGCCAGCAGCCAAGTTTTGGGAGCCGAGCAGTACTTC. Residues: CASSQVLGAEQYF.